The clone carrying this T cell receptor beta chain was seen a single time. This sample stems from a study of blood T cell repertoires in COVID-19. Whole-study context: From the United States, Italy and Spain came samples of acute and convalescent COVID-19. PBMCs, B-cell-depleted T cells, or T cells were the source of the cDNA or gDNA that made up the material.

V shed 5 bases, J shed 2 bases, and the junction held 4 bases outside the gene matches. Germline lookup yields CDR1 LNHDA and CDR2 SQIVND (reference sequence). The CDR3 sequence is 14 residues long. Measured with immunoSEQ multiplex PCR; TCRdb has only the in-frame clones, and not every one. The sample consists of under 300,000 clones, about 88% of them appearing once. This clonotype originated in a woman aged 40 to 50 who had recovered from COVID-19. The chain links TRBV19 to TRBJ1-2; 8 bases line up with TRBD1. Sequencing used peripheral blood. The CDR3: CASSLTGANYGYTF. The CDR3 nucleotides are TGTGCCAGTAGTTTGACAGGGGCCAACTATGGCTACACCTTC.